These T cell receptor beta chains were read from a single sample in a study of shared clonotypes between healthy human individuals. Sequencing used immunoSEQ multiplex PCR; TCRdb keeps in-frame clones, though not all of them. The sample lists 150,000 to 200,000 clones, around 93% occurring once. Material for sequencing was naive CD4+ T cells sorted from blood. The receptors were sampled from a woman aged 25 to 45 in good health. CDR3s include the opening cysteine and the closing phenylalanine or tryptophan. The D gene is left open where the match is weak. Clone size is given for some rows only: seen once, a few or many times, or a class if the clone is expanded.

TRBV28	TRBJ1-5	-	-	TGTGCCAGCAGTTTAGGCACAGGCCTTTGGCCCCAGCATTTT	CASSLGTGLWPQHF
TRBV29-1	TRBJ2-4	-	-	TGCAGCGTTGAAGATCGTAGATGGGGCATTCAGTACTTC	CSVEDRRWGIQYF
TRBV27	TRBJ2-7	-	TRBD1	TGTGCCAGCAGTTTATACCGGACAGGGATAATGGACGAGCAGTACTTC	CASSLYRTGIMDEQYF
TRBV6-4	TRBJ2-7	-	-	TGTGCCAGCAGCCTACCGGGACATACCTACGAGCAGTACTTC	CASSLPGHTYEQYF
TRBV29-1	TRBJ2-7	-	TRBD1	TGCAGCGTTGAGGGGACAGGTCTTACAACCTACGAGCAGTACTTC	CSVEGTGLTTYEQYF
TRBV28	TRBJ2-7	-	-	TGTGCCAGCAGTTTTACCAGAATCTACGAGCAGTACTTC	CASSFTRIYEQYF
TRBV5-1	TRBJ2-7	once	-	TGCGCCAGCAGCACATCACTGGGACCAACCTACGAGCAGTACTTC	CASSTSLGPTYEQYF
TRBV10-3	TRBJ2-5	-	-	TGTGCCATCAGTGATACTAACCCGAGGGGGGGGACCCAGTACTTC	CAISDTNPRGGTQYF
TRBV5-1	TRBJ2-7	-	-	TGCGCCAGCAGCCCTACCACAGTCTCCTACGAGCAGTACTTC	CASSPTTVSYEQYF
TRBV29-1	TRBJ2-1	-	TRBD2	TGCAGCGTTGAAGGGACTAGCATCAATGAGCAGTTCTTC	CSVEGTSINEQFF
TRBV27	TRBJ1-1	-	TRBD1	TGTGCCAGCAGGCAACCGGGACAGAGGAACACTGAAGCTTTCTTT	CASRQPGQRNTEAFF
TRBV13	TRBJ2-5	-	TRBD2	TGTGCCAGCAGCTTTACTAGCGGGCTCCCCCAAGAGACCCAGTACTTC	CASSFTSGLPQETQYF
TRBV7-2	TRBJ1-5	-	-	TGTGCCAGCAGCTTAGATCCGGCTAGAACAGCTCAGCCCCAGCATTTT	CASSLDPARTAQPQHF
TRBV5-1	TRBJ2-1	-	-	TGCGCCAGCAGCCCCGAGGTTTCCTACAATGAGCAGTTCTTC	CASSPEVSYNEQFF
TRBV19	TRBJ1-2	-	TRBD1	TGTGCCAGTAGTATACAGGGGGTAGGCAACTATGGCTACACCTTC	CASSIQGVGNYGYTF
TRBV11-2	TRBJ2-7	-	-	TGTGCCAGCAGCTCCAGGGTTTACGAGCAGTACTTC	CASSSRVYEQYF
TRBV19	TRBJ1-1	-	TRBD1	TGTGCCAGTAGTATGGAAAAGGGGAAGGGGGCGTACACTGAAGCTTTCTTT	CASSMEKGKGAYTEAFF
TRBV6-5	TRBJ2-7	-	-	TGTGCCAGCAGTAATACCCCCGGCGAGCAGTACTTC	CASSNTPGEQYF
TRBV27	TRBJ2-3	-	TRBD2	TGTGCCAGCAGTACCGCCGGGACTAGCGGGAGTTTCACAGATACGCAGTATTTT	CASSTAGTSGSFTDTQYF
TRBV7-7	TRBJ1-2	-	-	TGTGCCAGCAGCTTATATAGAAAGAATAACTATGGCTACACCTTC	CASSLYRKNNYGYTF
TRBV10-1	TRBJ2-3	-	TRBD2	TGCGCCAGCAGTGAGTCGGGGGGAGGGACAGATACGCAGTATTTT	CASSESGGGTDTQYF
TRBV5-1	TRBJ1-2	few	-	TGCGCCAGCAGTTTTCGTGGGGGCGATCCCGGTGGCTACACCTTC	CASSFRGGDPGGYTF
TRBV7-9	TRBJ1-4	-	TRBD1	TGTGCCAGCAACCCCGGACAGGGGAATGAAAAACTGTTTTTT	CASNPGQGNEKLFF
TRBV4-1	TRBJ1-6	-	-	TGCGCCAGCAGCCAAGGCGGACAAAGGACCTATAATTCACCCCTCCACTTT	CASSQGGQRTYNSPLHF
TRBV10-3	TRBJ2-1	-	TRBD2	TGTGCCATCAGTAGCGGGAGGTCCTACAATGAGCAGTTCTTC	CAISSGRSYNEQFF
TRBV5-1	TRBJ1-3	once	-	TGCGCCAGCAGCTTCGGCTCTGGAAACACCATATATTTT	CASSFGSGNTIYF
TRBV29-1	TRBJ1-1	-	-	TGCAGCGCCTTGAACACTGAAGCTTTCTTT	CSALNTEAFF
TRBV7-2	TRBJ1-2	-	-	TGTGCCAGCAGCTTAGCGCCCGTAAACTATGGCTACACCTTC	CASSLAPVNYGYTF
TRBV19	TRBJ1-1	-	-	TGTGCCAGTAGTAGTCCCCGGGCCTCGCGGACTGAAGCTTTCTTT	CASSSPRASRTEAFF
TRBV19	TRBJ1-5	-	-	TGTGCCAGTAGTACCCCTCCGGCAGGGTCTAAGCAGCCCCAGCATTTT	CASSTPPAGSKQPQHF
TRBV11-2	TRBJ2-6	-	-	TGTGCCAGCAGCTACTACGAAGGTGGGGCCAACGTCCTGACTTTC	CASSYYEGGANVLTF
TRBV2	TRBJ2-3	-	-	TGTGCCAGCAGTGTCTTAGAAGGAGCAGATACGCAGTATTTT	CASSVLEGADTQYF
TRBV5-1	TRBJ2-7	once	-	TGCGCCAGCAGCTTGGAGGGGAACGAGCAGTACTTC	CASSLEGNEQYF
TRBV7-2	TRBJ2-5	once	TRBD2	TGTGCCAGCAGCGTAACTAGCGGGACAGGGACCCAGTACTTC	CASSVTSGTGTQYF
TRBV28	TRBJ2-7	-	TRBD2	TGTGCCAGCAGGCCGGGACTACCATCCTACGAGCAGTACTTC	CASRPGLPSYEQYF
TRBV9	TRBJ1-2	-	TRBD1	TGTGCCAGCAGCGGCCGGGACAGGGGGCTGGGCTATGGCTACACCTTC	CASSGRDRGLGYGYTF